This T cell receptor beta chain was sequenced in a study of T cell repertoires in cytomegalovirus infection. For the study at large: It was the public TCR beta signatures that indicated both CMV infection and matching HLA type. Whole-study findings and limits: The cumulative frequency of public TCR beta families distinguished individuals who carried CMV together with the relevant HLA. The study found HLA-C-restricted CMV-specific TCR beta clonotypes dominating the ex vivo response.

TCRdb re-analysed the reads in MiXCR, keeping a single row per CDR3 protein. Among around 200,000 distinct CDR3 sequences listed, 17% were seen once. CDR1 and CDR2 (germline): SGHVS, FQNEAQ. The germline V and J ends were trimmed by 1 base and 6 bases, with 16 bases remaining between them. The CDR3 extends over 17 amino acids. Details on this clonotype: Its antigen is not identified.

The specimen was CD8+ T cells from PBMCs. The chain is built from TRBV7-8 and TRBJ1-6, with a weak D call TRBD1 (5 bases). This clonotype originated in a human donor in good health (CMV status not recorded). Some clones in this sample may be carry-over from other donors' samples. The CDR3 region is CASSLVSLGGSNSPLHF. The DNA for the CDR3 is TGTGCCAGCAGCTTAGTATCCCTTGGGGGAAGTAATTCACCCCTCCACTTT.